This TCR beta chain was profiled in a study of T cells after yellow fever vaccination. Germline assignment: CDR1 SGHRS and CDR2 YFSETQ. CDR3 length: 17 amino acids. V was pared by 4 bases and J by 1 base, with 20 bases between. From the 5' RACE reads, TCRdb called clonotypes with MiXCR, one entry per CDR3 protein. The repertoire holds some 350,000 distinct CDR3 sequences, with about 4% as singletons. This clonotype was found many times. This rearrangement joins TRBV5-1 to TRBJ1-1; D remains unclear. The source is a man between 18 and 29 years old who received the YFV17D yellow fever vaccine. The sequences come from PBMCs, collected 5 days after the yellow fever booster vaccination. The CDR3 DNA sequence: TGCGCCAGCAGCGCGGCCGGTGCCTGGACGGGGAACACTGAAGCTTTCTTT. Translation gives CASSAAGAWTGNTEAFF.